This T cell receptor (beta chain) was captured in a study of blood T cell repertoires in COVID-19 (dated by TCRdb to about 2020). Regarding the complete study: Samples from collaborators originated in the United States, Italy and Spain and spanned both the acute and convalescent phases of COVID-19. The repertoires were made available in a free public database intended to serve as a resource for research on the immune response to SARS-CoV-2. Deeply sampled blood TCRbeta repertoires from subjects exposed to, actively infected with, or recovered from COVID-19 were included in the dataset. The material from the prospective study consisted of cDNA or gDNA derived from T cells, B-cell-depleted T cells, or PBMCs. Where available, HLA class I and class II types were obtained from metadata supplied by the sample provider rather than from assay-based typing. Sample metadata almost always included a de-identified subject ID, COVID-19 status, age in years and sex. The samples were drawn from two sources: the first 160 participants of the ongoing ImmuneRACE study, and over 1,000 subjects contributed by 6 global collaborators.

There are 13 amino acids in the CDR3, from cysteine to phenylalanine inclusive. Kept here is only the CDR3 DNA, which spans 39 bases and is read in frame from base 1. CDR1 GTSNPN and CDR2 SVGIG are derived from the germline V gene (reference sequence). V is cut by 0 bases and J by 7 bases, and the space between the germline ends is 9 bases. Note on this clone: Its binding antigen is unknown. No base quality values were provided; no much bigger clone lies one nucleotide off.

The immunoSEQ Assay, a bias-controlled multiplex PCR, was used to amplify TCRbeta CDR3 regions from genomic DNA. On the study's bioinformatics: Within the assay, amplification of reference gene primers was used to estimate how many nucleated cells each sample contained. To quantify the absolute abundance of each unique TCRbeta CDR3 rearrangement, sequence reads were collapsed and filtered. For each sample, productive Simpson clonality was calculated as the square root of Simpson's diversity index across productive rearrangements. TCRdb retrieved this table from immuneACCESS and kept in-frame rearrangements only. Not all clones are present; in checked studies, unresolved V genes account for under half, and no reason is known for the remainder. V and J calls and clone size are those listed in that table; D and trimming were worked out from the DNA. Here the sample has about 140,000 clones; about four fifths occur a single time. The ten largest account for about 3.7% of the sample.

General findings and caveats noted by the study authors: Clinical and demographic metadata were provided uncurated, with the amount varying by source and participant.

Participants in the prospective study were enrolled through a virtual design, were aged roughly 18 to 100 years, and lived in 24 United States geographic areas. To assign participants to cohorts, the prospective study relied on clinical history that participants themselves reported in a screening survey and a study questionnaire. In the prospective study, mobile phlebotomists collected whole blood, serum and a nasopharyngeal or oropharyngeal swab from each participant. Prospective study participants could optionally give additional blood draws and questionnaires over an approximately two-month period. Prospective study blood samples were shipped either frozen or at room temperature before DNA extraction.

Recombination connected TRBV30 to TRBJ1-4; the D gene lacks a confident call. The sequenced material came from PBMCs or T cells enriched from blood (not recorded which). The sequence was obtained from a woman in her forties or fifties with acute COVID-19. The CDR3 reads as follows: CAWSVLRGEKLFF. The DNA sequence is TGTGCCTGGAGTGTACTGCGGGGTGAAAAACTGTTTTTT.